The 7 T cell receptor beta chains below come from one sample, sequenced in a study of T cells in women clearing cervical HPV infection. The table came from immunoSEQ multiplex PCR; TCRdb's copy has only in-frame clones and leaves some out. This repertoire includes roughly 30,000 clones. Sequencing input: blood buffy coat. These receptor sequences come from a woman between 18 and 70 years old with a cervical HPV16 infection that either progressed to CIN3+ or cleared (not recorded which).

With respect to this clone: Read sequence stops 3 residues before the CDR3 end, and the germline J gene provides the missing end. The chain joins TRBV12-3 or TRBV12-4 to TRBJ1-1; D is uncertain. The CDR3 runs 14 residues. V lost 6 bases and J 0 bases, leaving 11 bases between the germline ends. CDR3 DNA (partial): TGTGCCAGCAGCCCCGGGGTCATGAACACTGAA. Protein product: CASSPGVMNTE. The whole CDR3 region reads CASSPGVMNTEAFF.

Turning to this clone: The read halts 3 residues ahead of the CDR3 end, with the missing end drawn from the germline J gene. The chain links TRBV6-2 or TRBV6-3 to TRBJ2-2, with 7 bases that match TRBD1. The germline CDR1 and CDR2 sequences are MNHEY and SVGEGT. V was clipped by 11 bases and J by 6 bases; unmatched bases: 9. The CDR3 is made up of 13 amino acids. The DNA read from the CDR3 is TGTGCCTCGACGACAGGGATGGCCGGGGAG. This translates into CASTTGMAGE. The CDR3 reads in full as CASTTGMAGELFF.

With respect to this clone: The read gets to within 3 residues of the CDR3 end, and the germline J gene fills in the rest. The gene calls are TRBV18 and TRBJ2-1; no firm D call. From germline, CDR1 is KGHSH and CDR2 LQKENI. V lost 3 bases and J 6 bases, leaving 6 bases between the germline ends. CDR3 size: 12 residues. CDR3 DNA (partial): TGTGCCAGCTCACCCGCGGCCAATGAG. It encodes CASSPAANE. The full CDR3 reads CASSPAANEQFF.

As concerns this clone: Read data end 3 residues before the CDR3 end; the end is taken from the germline J gene. This chain links TRBV14 with TRBJ1-4; D is unclear. Trimming took 1 base from V and 8 from J, leaving 11 bases between them. The CDR3 sequence is 14 residues long. Germline V lookup: CDR1 SGHDN, CDR2 FVKESK. CDR3 DNA (partial): TGTGCCAGCAGCCAAGCGGGGTTTCGGGAAAAA. Translating gives CASSQAGFREK. The CDR3 in full is CASSQAGFREKLFF.

Comment on this clone: The sequence runs out 3 residues before the end of the CDR3; the remainder is reconstructed from the germline J gene. The V call is TRBV19, the J call TRBJ2-3; the D gene is possibly TRBD2 (5 bases). CDR1 and CDR2 from the germline V gene are LNHDA and SQIVND (reference sequence). Trimming took 3 bases from V and 4 from J, leaving 20 bases between them. This CDR3 is built from 17 residues. The sequenced part of the CDR3 DNA is TGTGCCAGTAGTATCGACCCCCCACTAGGTTCGGCAGATACG. The encoded protein is CASSIDPPLGSADT. The complete CDR3 reads CASSIDPPLGSADTQYF.

Of note for this clone: The read comes to an end 3 residues before the CDR3 does, leaving the germline J gene to fill in the end. This chain connects TRBV19 to TRBJ1-5; 8 bases agree with TRBD1. The CDR3 contains 13 residues. V gave up 6 bases and J gave up 6 bases; unmatched junction bases: 4. Germline loops: CDR1 LNHDA, CDR2 SQIVND (reference sequence). Partial CDR3 DNA: TGTGCCAGTAGCACGACAGGGGTTCAGCCC. It is translated as CASSTTGVQP. The whole CDR3 protein reads CASSTTGVQPQHF. The variable domain in full, completed from reference TRBV19 and TRBJ1-5, reads DGGITQSPKYLFRKEGQNVTLSCEQNLNHDAMYWYRQDPGQGLRLIYYSQIVNDFQKGDIAEGYSVSREKKESFPLTVTSAQKNPTAFYLCASSTTGVQPQHFGDGTRLSIL.

On this clone itself: Read sequence stops 3 residues before the CDR3 end, and the germline J gene provides the missing end. The chain joins TRBV7-6 to TRBJ1-2; no firm D call. V was pared by 5 bases and J by 4 bases, with 14 bases between. CDR3 size: 14 residues. Germline V lookup: CDR1 SGHVS, CDR2 FNYEAQ. CDR3 bases read: TGTGCCAGCAGCGCTGCCCTAAATGGCTATGGC. It specifies CASSAALNGYG. The whole CDR3 protein reads CASSAALNGYGYTF. The entire variable domain, with the rest obtained from reference TRBV7-6 and TRBJ1-2, is as follows: GAGVSQSPRYKVTKRGQDVALRCDPISGHVSLYWYRQALGQGPEFLTYFNYEAQQDKSGLPNDRFSAERPEGSISTLTIQRTEQRDSAMYRCASSAALNGYGYTFGSGTRLTVV.